Listed below are T cell receptor beta chains from one sample, sequenced in a study of T cell changes during pregnancy in multiple sclerosis. Produced via immunoSEQ multiplex PCR; TCRdb's table is partial and in-frame only. The sample shows some 52,000 clones, over 80% of them seen only once. The source material was CD4+ T cells from peripheral blood mononuclear cells, sampled in the third trimester of pregnancy. The receptors come from a female donor with multiple sclerosis, enrolled in a pregnancy study. CDR3s include the opening cysteine and the closing phenylalanine or tryptophan. The D gene is left open where the match is weak.

J gene,D gene,V gene,CDR3 protein
TRBJ1-1,TRBD1,TRBV19,CASRGTGDRTEAFF
TRBJ1-1,TRBD1,TRBV5-4,CASSLGDRGRETEAFF
TRBJ1-3,-,TRBV27,CASSSIKTGVSGNTIYF
TRBJ2-1,TRBD2,TRBV10-3,CAISEGLAGGYNEQFF
TRBJ2-5,-,TRBV7-7,CASSLTQGRTQYF
TRBJ1-3,TRBD1,TRBV30,CAWSTGAGNTIYF
TRBJ2-1,-,TRBV5-1,CASSPLGAAYNEQFF
TRBJ2-3,-,TRBV4-1,CASSPTPTDTDTQYF
TRBJ2-1,-,TRBV14,CASSQFLGASSYNEQFF
TRBJ2-5,-,TRBV15,CATSSDRYQETQYF
TRBJ1-1,-,TRBV29-1,CSVEDTWRDTEAFF
TRBJ1-6,-,TRBV5-4,CASSLGRGSSYNSPLHF
TRBJ1-1,-,TRBV10-3,CAISPTAMNTEAFF
TRBJ1-1,TRBD1,TRBV19,CASRRDRDTEAFF
TRBJ2-1,-,TRBV13,CASSKTKYNEQFF
TRBJ1-1,TRBD1,TRBV29-1,CSVELQGEDTEAFF
TRBJ2-3,-,TRBV5-1,CASSLEGRGADTQYF
TRBJ2-2,TRBD1,TRBV15,CATSRERTGGTGELFF
TRBJ2-6,TRBD2,TRBV30,CAWSVRGGTGANVLTF
TRBJ1-1,-,TRBV29-1,CSVDYINTEAFF
TRBJ1-5,-,TRBV5-6,CASSLAGSGNQPQHF
TRBJ1-2,-,TRBV4-1,CASSQGRANYGYTF
TRBJ2-3,-,TRBV5-1,CATSTAPAAGTDTQYF
TRBJ2-1,TRBD1,TRBV10-2,CATTDRVNEQFF
TRBJ1-4,TRBD1,TRBV4-1,CASSQDQGEEKLFF
TRBJ1-1,TRBD1,TRBV2,CASSETGVITEAFF
TRBJ1-1,TRBD1,TRBV5-1,CASSLAGQGNTEAFF
TRBJ1-5,-,TRBV15,CATSRPDRSNQPQHF
TRBJ1-2,-,TRBV18,CASSTERHVLAYGYTF
TRBJ2-7,-,TRBV14,CASSQRTGVYEQYF
TRBJ2-5,-,TRBV19,CASSIDRRETQYF
TRBJ1-5,-,TRBV28,CASSFLNQPQHF
TRBJ1-6,TRBD1,TRBV30,CAWRQYDRVDSPLHF
TRBJ1-1,TRBD1,TRBV19,CASSIRTGKDTEAFF
TRBJ1-5,-,TRBV19,CASRAARNSNQPQHF
TRBJ2-7,-,TRBV27,CASSWDISREQYF
TRBJ2-5,-,TRBV10-3,CAIRAETGQETQYF
TRBJ2-5,-,TRBV18,CASSPPPESNPRETQYF
TRBJ1-1,-,TRBV11-2,CASSFLSGGDTEAFF
TRBJ1-6,-,TRBV7-9,CASSLLGGSYNSPLHF
TRBJ1-5,-,TRBV11-3,CASSDPDSSNQPQHF
TRBJ1-2,TRBD1,TRBV6-1,CASTRQGGVDGYTF